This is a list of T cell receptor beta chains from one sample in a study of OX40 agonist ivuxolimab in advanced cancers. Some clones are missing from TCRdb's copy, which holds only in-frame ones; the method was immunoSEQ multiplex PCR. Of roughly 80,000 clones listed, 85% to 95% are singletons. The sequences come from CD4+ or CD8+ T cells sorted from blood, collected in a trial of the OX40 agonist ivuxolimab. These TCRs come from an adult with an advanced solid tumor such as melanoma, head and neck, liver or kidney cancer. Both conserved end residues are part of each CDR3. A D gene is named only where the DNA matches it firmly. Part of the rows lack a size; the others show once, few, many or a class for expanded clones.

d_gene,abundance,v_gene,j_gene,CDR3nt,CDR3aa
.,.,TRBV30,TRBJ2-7,TGTGCCTGGGATATCGGAGTGGGCGAGCAGTACTTC,CAWDIGVGEQYF
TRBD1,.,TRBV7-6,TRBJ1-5,TGTGCCAGCAGCTTAGTGGGCTCGGGACAGGGAGGCAATCAGCCCCAGCATTTT,CASSLVGSGQGGNQPQHF
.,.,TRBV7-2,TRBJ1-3,TGTGCCAGCAGCTTAGCGTTCTCTGGAAACACCATATATTTT,CASSLAFSGNTIYF
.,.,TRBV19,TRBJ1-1,TGTGCCAGTAGTATAGTTAAGGGGGGCAGGAACACTGAAGCTTTCTTT,CASSIVKGGRNTEAFF
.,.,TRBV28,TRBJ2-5,TGTGCCAGCTCGCTCTGGGGGGATCAAGAGACCCAGTACTTC,CASSLWGDQETQYF
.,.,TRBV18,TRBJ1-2,TGTGCCAGCTCACCAGCCATCCGGGACTTTAACTATGGCTACACCTTC,CASSPAIRDFNYGYTF
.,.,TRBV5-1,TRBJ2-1,TGCGCCAGCAGCTTGGATGGGTTGTTATCCTACAATGAGCAGTTCTTC,CASSLDGLLSYNEQFF
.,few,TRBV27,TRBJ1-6,TGTGCCAGCAGTCCCCCCAATTCACCCCTCCACTTT,CASSPPNSPLHF
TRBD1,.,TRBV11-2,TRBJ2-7,TGTGCCAGCAGAACGACAGGGAACCCCTCCGACGAGCAGTACTTC,CASRTTGNPSDEQYF
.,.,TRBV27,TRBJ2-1,TGTGCCAGCAGCCCCCTCGGAGGGGGAAATGAGCAGTTCTTC,CASSPLGGGNEQFF
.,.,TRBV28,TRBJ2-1,TGTGCCAGCAGTTTGGACTTCAATGAGCAGTTCTTC,CASSLDFNEQFF
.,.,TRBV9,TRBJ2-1,TGTGCCAGCAGCATTCCTCCGGGAGACAATGAGCAGTTCTTC,CASSIPPGDNEQFF
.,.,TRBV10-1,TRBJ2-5,TGCGCCAGCCTGGGACTGCTGTACCAAGAGACCCAGTACTTC,CASLGLLYQETQYF
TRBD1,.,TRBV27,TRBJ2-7,TGTGCCAGCAGTTTATCGGGACAGACCTACGAGCAGTACTTC,CASSLSGQTYEQYF
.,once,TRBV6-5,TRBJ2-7,TGTGCCAGCAGTTACAGTAGGTCCAACGAGCAGTACTTC,CASSYSRSNEQYF
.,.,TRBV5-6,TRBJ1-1,TGTGCCAGCAGCTTGGGCCAGGTGAACACTGAAGCTTTCTTT,CASSLGQVNTEAFF
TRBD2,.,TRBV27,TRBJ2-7,TGTGCCAGCAGTGGGGGACTAGCTCTCTACGAGCAGTACTTC,CASSGGLALYEQYF
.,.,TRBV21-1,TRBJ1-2,TGTGCCAGCAGCAAACGGGGCATTGGGTTTCATGGCTACACCTTC,CASSKRGIGFHGYTF
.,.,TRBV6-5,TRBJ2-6,TGTGCCAGCAGTTACGGACCCTCTGGGGCCAACGTCCTGACTTTC,CASSYGPSGANVLTF
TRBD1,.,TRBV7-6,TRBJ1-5,TGTGCCAGCAGCTTAGCCAGGGGGCGCAATCAGCCCCAGCATTTT,CASSLARGRNQPQHF
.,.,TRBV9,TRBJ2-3,TGTGCCAGCAGCGCCCAACGTACAGGTTCCGGGACAGATACGCAGTATTTT,CASSAQRTGSGTDTQYF
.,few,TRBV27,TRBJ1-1,TGTGCCAGCAGTTTCCTGGCCGGGGATGAAACTTTT,CASSFLAGDETF
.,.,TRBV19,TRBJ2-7,TGTGCCAGTAGTATCGGGTTGGTAGGGGCCTACGAGCAGTACTTC,CASSIGLVGAYEQYF
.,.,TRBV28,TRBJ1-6,TGTGCCAGCAGTTTATATCTAGGGGTTTATTCACCCCTCCACTTT,CASSLYLGVYSPLHF
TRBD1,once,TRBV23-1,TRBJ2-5,TGCGCCAGCACCCCGGGACAGTCCGTGTACCAAGAGACCCAGTACTTC,CASTPGQSVYQETQYF
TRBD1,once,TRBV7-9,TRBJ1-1,TGTGCCAGCAGCTTCGGACAGGGGGCTCCATTCACTGAAGCTTTCTTT,CASSFGQGAPFTEAFF
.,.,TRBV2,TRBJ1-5,TGTGCCAGCCGCCAGGGCGGCCATAGCAATCAGCCCCAGCATTTT,CASRQGGHSNQPQHF
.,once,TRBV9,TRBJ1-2,TGTGCCAGCAGCGTTGAGGCGGGGGCGCATCTTGGCTACACCTTC,CASSVEAGAHLGYTF
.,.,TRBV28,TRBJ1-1,TGTGCCAGCAGTCTTGTGGTGGGGGACCTTCCCACCCGGCTAAACACTGAAGCTTTCTTT,CASSLVVGDLPTRLNTEAFF
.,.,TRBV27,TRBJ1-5,TGTGCCAGCAGTTTAGGACAGTTGAATCAGCCCCAGCATTTT,CASSLGQLNQPQHF
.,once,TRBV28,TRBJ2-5,TGTGCCAGCAGTCCAGGGGAGTCGAAGACCCAGTACTTC,CASSPGESKTQYF
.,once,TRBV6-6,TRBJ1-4,TGTGCCAGCTTTAGTGAAAAACTGTTTTTT,CASFSEKLFF
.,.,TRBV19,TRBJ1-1,TGTGCCAGTAGTACCAGGGACGGAGCGTACACTGAAGCTTTCTTT,CASSTRDGAYTEAFF
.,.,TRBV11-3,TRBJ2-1,TGTGCCAGCAGCCCCGGCGGGGACAATGAGCAGTTCTTC,CASSPGGDNEQFF
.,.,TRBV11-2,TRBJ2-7,TGTGCCAGCAGCTTAGGCCCAGATGGATACGAGCAGTACTTC,CASSLGPDGYEQYF
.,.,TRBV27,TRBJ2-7,TGTGCCAGCAGTCTCAGTGGAGGTCCCTACGAGCAGTACTTC,CASSLSGGPYEQYF
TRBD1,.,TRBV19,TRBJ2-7,TGTGCCAGTAGTATTGGGGCGACAGGGTCCCGGTGGGAGCAGTACTTC,CASSIGATGSRWEQYF
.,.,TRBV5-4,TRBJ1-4,TGTGCCAGCACCACTTGGGGGGGGGATGGAGTGAATCTGTTTTTT,CASTTWGGDGVNLFF
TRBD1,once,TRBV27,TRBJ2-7,TGTGCCAGCAGTCACCGGACAGGGACCTACGAGCAGTACTTC,CASSHRTGTYEQYF
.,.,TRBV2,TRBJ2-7,TGTGCCAGCAGTACCCAGCACTCGAGTAGGGAGAAGGCCTACGAGCAGTACTTC,CASSTQHSSREKAYEQYF
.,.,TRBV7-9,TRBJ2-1,TGTGCCAGCAGCTTTTCGTTGTACAATGAGCAGTTCTTC,CASSFSLYNEQFF
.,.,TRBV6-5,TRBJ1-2,TGTGCCAGCAGTTCAGGGGTGAGGAACCCCTATGGCTACACCTTC,CASSSGVRNPYGYTF
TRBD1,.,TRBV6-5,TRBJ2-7,TGTGCCAGCAGTTCCGGACAGGGGGCCTACGAGCAGTACTTC,CASSSGQGAYEQYF
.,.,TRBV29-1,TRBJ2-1,TGCAGCGTTGAAGGGTCTGACTGGGACAATGAGCAGTTCTTC,CSVEGSDWDNEQFF
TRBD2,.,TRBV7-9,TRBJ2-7,TGTGCCAGCAGCTCCTCGGGGGGGGATCCCTACGAGCAGTACTTC,CASSSSGGDPYEQYF
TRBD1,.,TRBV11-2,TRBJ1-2,TGTGCCAGCAGCCGTTTACCGGGACAGTCTGTGGGCTATGGCTACACCTTC,CASSRLPGQSVGYGYTF
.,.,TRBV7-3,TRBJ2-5,TGTGCCAGCAGCTTAAACAGCCAAGAGACCCAGTACTTC,CASSLNSQETQYF
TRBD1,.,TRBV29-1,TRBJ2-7,TGCAGCGTAACAGGACAGGGGCGCAACATCTTCTACGAGCAGTACTTC,CSVTGQGRNIFYEQYF
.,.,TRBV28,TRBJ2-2,TGTGCCAGCAGTTTGCTAGCGTTGAGACGGACCGGGGAGCTGTTTTTT,CASSLLALRRTGELFF
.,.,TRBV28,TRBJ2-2,TGTGCCAGCAGTTACAGGGCAGTAACCGGGGAGCTGTTTTTT,CASSYRAVTGELFF
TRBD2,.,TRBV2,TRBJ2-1,TGTGCCAGCACCGATCTAGCGGGAGGGCCCCGTGAGCAGTTCTTC,CASTDLAGGPREQFF
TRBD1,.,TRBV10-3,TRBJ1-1,TGTGCCCGACTCCTGCTCCGGGACAGCTTGAACACTGAAGCTTTCTTT,CARLLLRDSLNTEAFF
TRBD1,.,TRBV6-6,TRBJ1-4,TGTGCCAGCAGTTACTACCGGGACAGCACGTTGTTTTTT,CASSYYRDSTLFF
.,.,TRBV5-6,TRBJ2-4,TGTGCCAGCAGCTTAGGAACTGGGAGCCCCATTCAGTACTTC,CASSLGTGSPIQYF
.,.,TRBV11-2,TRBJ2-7,TGTGCCAGCAGCTTAGGGTCGGGTGCCTACGAGCAGTACTTC,CASSLGSGAYEQYF
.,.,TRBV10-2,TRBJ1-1,TGCGCCAGCCAGCGCGACTTGTTTGAGGGCACTGAAGCTTTCTTT,CASQRDLFEGTEAFF
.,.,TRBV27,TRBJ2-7,TGTGCCAGCAGTTTATCGGTAAGGGGCGAAATGGAGTACGAGCAGTACTTC,CASSLSVRGEMEYEQYF
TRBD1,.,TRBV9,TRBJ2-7,TGTGCCAGCAGCGTAAGCGGGACAGGGTCCTACGAGCAGTACTTC,CASSVSGTGSYEQYF
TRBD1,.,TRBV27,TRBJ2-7,TGTGCCAGCACCCTTCGGGACAGCAGCTCCTACGAGCAGTACTTC,CASTLRDSSSYEQYF
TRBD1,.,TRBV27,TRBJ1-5,TGTGCCAGCAGGTATGGACAGGGGGACAATCAGCCCCAGCATTTT,CASRYGQGDNQPQHF